One and the same sample provided the 12 T cell receptor beta chains below, sequenced in a study of cytomegalovirus exposure and HLA in healthy donors (dated by TCRdb to about 2017). Library preparation employed the immunoSEQ multiplex PCR assay. A mixture of 60 forward primers for TCR Vbeta segments and 13 reverse primers for TCR Jbeta segments was used in the multiplex PCR. This is the immuneACCESS table as TCRdb keeps it, with only in-frame sequences that have V and J called. A part of the clones is gone; compared with another copy, unresolved V genes explain less than half, and the rest is unexplained. The sample's clone listing holds approximately 75,000 clones. The top ten clones comprise 4.5% to 6% of the sample. The material sequenced was PBMCs. The receptors stem from a man in his forties in good health and CMV-seronegative.

This chain uses TRBV29-1 with TRBJ2-5; TRBD1 matches 9 bases. The CDR3 runs 13 residues. The J segment lost 11 bases and the V segment lost 7 bases, leaving 14 bases of the junction unmatched. The germline CDR1 and CDR2 sequences are SQVTM and ANQGSEA. The CDR3 is CSARTGQGTEQYF. The CDR3 DNA follows: TGCAGCGCCCGAACGGGACAGGGAACGGAGCAGTACTTC. The whole variable domain, remainder taken from reference TRBV29-1 and TRBJ2-5, is SAVISQKPSRDICQRGTSLTIQCQVDSQVTMMFWYRQQPGQSLTLIATANQGSEATYESGFVIDKFPISRPNLTFSTLTVSNMSPEDSSIYLCSARTGQGTEQYFGPGTRLLVL.

The rearrangement uses TRBV4-2 and TRBJ2-1; D perhaps matches TRBD1 (6 bases). The germline V gene encodes CDR1 LGHNA and CDR2 YNFKEQ. Trimming took off 1 base at V and 7 bases at J, with 17 bases between the two ends. CDR3 length equals 16 residues. CDR3 DNA: TGTGCCAGCAGCCAAGGCTCTATTCTAGGGGGAAATGAGCAGTTCTTC. It codes for CASSQGSILGGNEQFF.

V gene TRBV6-1 combines with J gene TRBJ2-7, with D unresolved. V gave up 4 bases and J gave up 2 bases, with 21 bases separating them. The CDR3 is made up of 17 amino acids. Germline values: CDR1 MNHNS, CDR2 SASEGT. The CDR3 sequence is CASSAPSDSLSPYEQYF. CDR3 coding DNA: TGTGCCAGCAGTGCTCCGAGTGACTCCCTAAGCCCCTACGAGCAGTACTTC.

CDR3 residues: CASSSTPKTGYTDTQYF. CDR3 in DNA: TGTGCCAGCAGCTCGACTCCCAAAACCGGGTACACAGATACGCAGTATTTT. The rearrangement joins TRBV7-2 to TRBJ2-3; D remains ambiguous. Trimming removed 4 bases at V and 2 bases at J, with 19 bases between. The germline V gene has CDR1 SGHTA and CDR2 FQGNSA. The length of the CDR3 is 17 residues.

The chain carries TRBV2 and TRBJ2-7; TRBD1 is a possible D gene (5 bases). The germline gives CDR1 SNHLY, CDR2 FYNNEI. Trimming left V 7 bases short and J 3 bases short, with 13 bases between. The CDR3 is 13 amino acids. DNA for the CDR3: TGTGCCAGCACCCCCGAACAGGACTACGAGCAGTACTTC. Translating it yields CASTPEQDYEQYF.

The rearrangement joins TRBV4-2 to TRBJ2-5; 7 positions match TRBD2. The V gene's germline CDR1 is LGHNA and CDR2 YNFKEQ. The CDR3 extends over 14 amino acids. With V trimmed by 0 bases and J by 11 bases, 9 bases remained unmatched. Here the CDR3 reads CASSQDPQSGIQYF. The CDR3 coding sequence is TGTGCCAGCAGCCAAGATCCCCAAAGCGGGATACAGTACTTC.

The chain joins TRBV9 to TRBJ1-1; 8 bases map to TRBD1. J gave up 6 bases and V 4 bases, and 14 bases lay outside the gene matches. Germline V gives CDR1 SGDLS, CDR2 YYNGEE. This CDR3 spans 16 amino acids. CDR3 coding DNA: TGTGCCAGCAGCTTGTTCCCCAGGACAGGGAGGGCTGAAGCTTTCTTT. This translates into CASSLFPRTGRAEAFF.

The gene calls are TRBV28 and TRBJ2-2; perhaps TRBD2 as D (6 bases). CDR1 and CDR2 (germline): MDHEN, SYDVKM. There are 13 residues in the CDR3. Trimming cost V 8 bases and J 8 bases, with 15 bases left between them. The CDR3 DNA reads TGTGCCAGCCGAACTAGCAACCGAGGGGAGCTGTTTTTT. Protein: CASRTSNRGELFF.

This chain joins TRBV6-4 and TRBJ2-2; 7 positions agree with TRBD1. V was pared by 4 bases and J by 3 bases, with 5 bases of the junction left unmatched. From germline, CDR1 is MRHNA and CDR2 SNTAGT. This CDR3 is 15 amino acids long. The chain's CDR3 is CASSAPTGHTGELFF. For the CDR3, the DNA is TGTGCCAGCAGTGCCCCGACAGGGCACACCGGGGAGCTGTTTTTT.

The chain combines TRBV9 with TRBJ1-1; perhaps TRBD1 as D (5 bases). Germline-derived CDR1 and CDR2 are SGDLS and YYNGEE. CDR3 length equals 16 residues. V was trimmed by 0 bases and J by 1 base, leaving 13 bases between them. The CDR3 nucleotides read TGTGCCAGCAGCGTAGGAGACATTCAGGGGAACACTGAAGCTTTCTTT. It codes for CASSVGDIQGNTEAFF.

Judged by frequency, this clone is medium-sized. The chain employs TRBV6-1 and TRBJ2-1, with 9 bases lining up with TRBD1. The CDR3 extends over 16 amino acids. Germline V gene lookup returns CDR1 MNHNS and CDR2 SASEGT. Trimming took 1 base from V and 5 from J; bases not matched to a gene: 6. For the CDR3, the DNA is TGTGCCAGCAGTGAAGGGACAGGGGCGCTTAACAATGAGCAGTTCTTC. This codes for CASSEGTGALNNEQFF.

J is TRBJ2-7 and V is TRBV5-5; the match to TRBD1 covers 7 bases. This CDR3 has 14 residues. V shed 4 bases, J shed 2 bases, and the junction held 6 bases outside the gene matches. Germline values: CDR1 SGHKS, CDR2 YYEKEE (reference sequence). CDR3 region: CASSARDRAYEQYF. DNA of the CDR3: TGTGCCAGCAGCGCCCGGGACAGAGCCTACGAGCAGTACTTC.